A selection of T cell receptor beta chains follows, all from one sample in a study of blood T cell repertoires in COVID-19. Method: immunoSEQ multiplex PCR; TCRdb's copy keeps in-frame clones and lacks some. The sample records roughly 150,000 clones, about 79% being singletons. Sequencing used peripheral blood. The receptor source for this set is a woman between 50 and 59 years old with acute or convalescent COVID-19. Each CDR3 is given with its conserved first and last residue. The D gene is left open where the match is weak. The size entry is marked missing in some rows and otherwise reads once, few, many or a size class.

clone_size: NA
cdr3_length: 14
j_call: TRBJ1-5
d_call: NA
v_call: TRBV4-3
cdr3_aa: CASSQLQGNQPQHF
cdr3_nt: TGCGCCAGCAGCCAGCTACAGGGAAATCAGCCCCAGCATTTT

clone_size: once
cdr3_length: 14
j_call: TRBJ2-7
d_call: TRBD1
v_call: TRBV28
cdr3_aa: CASNKPGQVWEQYF
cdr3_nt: TGTGCCAGCAACAAACCGGGACAGGTATGGGAGCAGTACTTC

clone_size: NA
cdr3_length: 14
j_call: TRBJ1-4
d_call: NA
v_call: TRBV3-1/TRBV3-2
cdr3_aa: CASSLNGGNEKLFF
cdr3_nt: TGTGCCAGCAGCCTAAACGGGGGTAATGAAAAACTGTTTTTT

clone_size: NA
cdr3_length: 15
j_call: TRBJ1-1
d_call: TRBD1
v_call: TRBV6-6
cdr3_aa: CASSPPGQGNTEAFF
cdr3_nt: TGTGCCAGCAGTCCCCCGGGACAGGGGAACACTGAAGCTTTCTTT

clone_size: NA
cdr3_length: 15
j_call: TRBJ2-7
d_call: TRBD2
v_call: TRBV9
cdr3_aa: CASSVAGLAGYEQYF
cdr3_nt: TGTGCCAGCAGCGTAGCGGGGCTAGCGGGTTACGAGCAGTACTTC

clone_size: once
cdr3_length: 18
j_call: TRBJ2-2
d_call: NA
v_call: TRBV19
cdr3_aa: CASSIWGGLYKNTGELFF
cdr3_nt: TGTGCCAGTAGTATATGGGGGGGCCTCTACAAGAACACCGGGGAGCTGTTTTTT

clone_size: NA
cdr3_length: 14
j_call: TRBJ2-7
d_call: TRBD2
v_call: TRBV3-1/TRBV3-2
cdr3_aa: CASSQGSGRREQYF
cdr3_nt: TGTGCCAGCAGCCAGGGTAGCGGGAGACGCGAGCAGTACTTC

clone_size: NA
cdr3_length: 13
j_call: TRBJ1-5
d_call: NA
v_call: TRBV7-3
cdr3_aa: CASSSDSNQPQHF
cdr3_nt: TGTGCCAGCAGCTCCGACTCAAATCAGCCCCAGCATTTT

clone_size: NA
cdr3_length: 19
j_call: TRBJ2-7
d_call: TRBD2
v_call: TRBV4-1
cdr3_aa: CASSQGWGSGGAGRHEQYF
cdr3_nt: TGCGCCAGCAGCCAAGGCTGGGGCAGCGGGGGGGCAGGAAGGCACGAGCAGTACTTC

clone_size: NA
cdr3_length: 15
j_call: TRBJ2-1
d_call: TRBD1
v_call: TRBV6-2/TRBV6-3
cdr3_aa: CASSYPVFGQGHQFF
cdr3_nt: TGTGCCAGCAGTTACCCCGTCTTCGGACAGGGCCATCAGTTCTTC

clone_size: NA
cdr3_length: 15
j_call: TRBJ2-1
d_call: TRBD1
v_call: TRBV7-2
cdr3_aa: CASSFRDSVYNEQFF
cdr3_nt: TGTGCCAGCAGCTTCCGGGACAGCGTATACAATGAGCAGTTCTTC

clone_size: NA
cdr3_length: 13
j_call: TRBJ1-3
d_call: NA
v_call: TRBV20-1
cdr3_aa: CSASKSSGNTIYF
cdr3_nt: TGCAGTGCTAGTAAGAGCTCTGGAAACACCATATATTTT

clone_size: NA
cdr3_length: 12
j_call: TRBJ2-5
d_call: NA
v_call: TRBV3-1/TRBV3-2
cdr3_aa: CASSPAGETQYF
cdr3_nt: TGTGCCAGCAGCCCTGCGGGAGAGACCCAGTACTTC

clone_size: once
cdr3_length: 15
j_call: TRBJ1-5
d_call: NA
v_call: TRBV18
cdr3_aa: CASSPPSGGNQPQHF
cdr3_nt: TGTGCCAGCTCACCACCCAGCGGGGGCAATCAGCCCCAGCATTTT

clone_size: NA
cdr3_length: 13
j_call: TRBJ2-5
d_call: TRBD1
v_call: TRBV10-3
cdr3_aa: CAISGDRQETQYF
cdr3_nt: TGTGCCATCAGTGGGGACAGACAAGAGACCCAGTACTTC

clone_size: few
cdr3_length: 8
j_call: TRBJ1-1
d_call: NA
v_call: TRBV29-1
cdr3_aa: CSVERAFF
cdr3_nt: TGCAGCGTCGAACGAGCTTTCTTT